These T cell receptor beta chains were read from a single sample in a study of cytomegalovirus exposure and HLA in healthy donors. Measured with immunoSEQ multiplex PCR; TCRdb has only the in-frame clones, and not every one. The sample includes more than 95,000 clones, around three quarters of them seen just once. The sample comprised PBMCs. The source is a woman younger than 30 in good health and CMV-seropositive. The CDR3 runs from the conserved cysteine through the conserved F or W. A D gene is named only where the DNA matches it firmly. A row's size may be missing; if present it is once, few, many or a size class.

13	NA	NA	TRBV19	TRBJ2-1	TGTGCCACCCAGCTTACGGGGTACAATGAGCAGTTCTTC	CATQLTGYNEQFF
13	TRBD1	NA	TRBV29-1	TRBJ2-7	TGCAGCGTTGCTTTGGGACAGGGCTACGAGCAGTACTTC	CSVALGQGYEQYF
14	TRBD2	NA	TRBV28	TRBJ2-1	TGTGCCAGCACCCTGCGGGGGGTCAACAATGAGCAGTTCTTC	CASTLRGVNNEQFF
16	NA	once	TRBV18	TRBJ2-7	TGTGCCAGCTCACCAGCATCGGGGGGCGGGTCCTACGAGCAGTACTTC	CASSPASGGGSYEQYF
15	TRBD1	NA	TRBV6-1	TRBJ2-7	TGTGCCAGCAGTGTTGGGACAGGGGACTCCTACGAGCAGTACTTC	CASSVGTGDSYEQYF
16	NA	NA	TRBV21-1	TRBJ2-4	TGTGCCAGCAGCACGGGACTAGCGGGGACCAAAAACATTCAGTACTTC	CASSTGLAGTKNIQYF
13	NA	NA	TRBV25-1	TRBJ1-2	TGTGCCAGCAGTGAAAGCCAGGACTATGGCTACACCTTC	CASSESQDYGYTF
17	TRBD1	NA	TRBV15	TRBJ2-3	TGTGCCACCAGCTCTCAGCGGACAGGGGGGCCCACAGATACGCAGTATTTT	CATSSQRTGGPTDTQYF
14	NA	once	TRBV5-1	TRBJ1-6	TGCGCCAGCAGAGACATACAGGGTGGATCACCCCTCCACTTT	CASRDIQGGSPLHF
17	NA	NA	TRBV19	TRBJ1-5	TGTGCCAGTAGTATAGGATCCGGGAGGGTCGGCAATCAGCCCCAGCATTTT	CASSIGSGRVGNQPQHF
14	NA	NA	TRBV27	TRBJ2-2	TGTGCCAGCAGTTGGCTAGCTGACACCGGGGAGCTGTTTTTT	CASSWLADTGELFF
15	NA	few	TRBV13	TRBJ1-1	TGTGCCAGCAGCTCCCGGGGGATTGCGGTCACTGAAGCTTTCTTT	CASSSRGIAVTEAFF
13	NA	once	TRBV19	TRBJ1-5	TGTGCCAGTAGTCCCTCCGCCCTACAGCCCCAGCATTTT	CASSPSALQPQHF
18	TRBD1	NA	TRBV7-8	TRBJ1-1	TGTGCCAGCACCCAATTCGAACAGGGGGCGTTCTGGCCCACTGAAGCTTTCTTT	CASTQFEQGAFWPTEAFF
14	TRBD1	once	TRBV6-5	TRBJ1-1	TGTGCCAGCAACTACAGGGGGCCGCGCACTGAAGCTTTCTTT	CASNYRGPRTEAFF
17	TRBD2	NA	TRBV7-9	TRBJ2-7	TGTGCCAGCAGCTTGATGGCGGGAGGGTCGATATTCTACGAGCAGTACTTC	CASSLMAGGSIFYEQYF
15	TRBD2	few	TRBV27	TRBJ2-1	TGTGCCAGCAGTTTTAGCGGGAGGGTCGGCAATGAGCAGTTCTTC	CASSFSGRVGNEQFF
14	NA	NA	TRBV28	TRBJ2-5	TGTGCCAGCAGTTTCAACAGCCCCCAAGAGACCCAGTACTTC	CASSFNSPQETQYF
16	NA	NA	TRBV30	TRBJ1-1	TGTGCCTGGAGTGTAGGTGCTGGGGGGGGGAGGACTGAAGCTTTCTTT	CAWSVGAGGGRTEAFF